The clone carrying this T cell receptor (beta chain) appeared a few times. Its antigen remains unidentified. With 0 bases removed from V and 5 bases from J, the gap between germline ends came to 11 bases. The CDR3 contains 15 residues. Germline CDR1 and CDR2: MNHNY and SVGAGI (reference sequence). The data originate from a study of beta chain features in type 1 diabetes. Turning to the study itself: There were approximately 100,000,000 sorted cells examined across all samples.

Study-wide findings and caveats: Patients' naive, central memory and regulatory TCRB repertoires appeared more alike than those of healthy donors. TCRB CDR3s from Type 1 diabetes patients were moderately but significantly shorter in all four CD4+ subsets.

A single heparinised blood sample, averaging approximately 110 mL, was obtained per donor. The entirety of the isolated RNA underwent reverse transcription, so expressed TCRB transcripts were sequenced. TCRdb's table, derived via immunoSEQ multiplex PCR, lists solely in-frame clones and lacks some. The table has 100,000 to 150,000 clones, approximately 16% seen once. Sequencing was done on a sample of central memory CD4+ T cells from blood. V is TRBV6-6 and J is TRBJ1-5, with D hard to call. This clonotype was obtained from a man in his thirties or forties with type 1 diabetes. The CDR3 sequence is CASSYSEGADQPQHF. The DNA for the CDR3 is TGTGCCAGCAGTTACTCGGAGGGCGCGGATCAGCCCCAGCATTTT.